The 23 T cell receptor beta chains given below trace back to one sample, sequenced in a study of blood T cell repertoires in COVID-19. Measured with immunoSEQ multiplex PCR; TCRdb has only the in-frame clones, and not every one. This table holds more than 250,000 clones, approximately 88% found once. Sequencing was done on a sample of peripheral blood. The receptor set was obtained from a woman between 25 and 40 years old with COVID-19, enrolled during active disease.

The chain links TRBV7-2 to TRBJ2-7; D possibly corresponds to TRBD2 (6 bases). Trimming pared 1 base from V and 2 bases from J, leaving 18 bases between. Per the germline V gene, CDR1 is SGHTA and CDR2 is FQGNSA. The CDR3 has 17 amino acids. The CDR3 nucleotides are TGTGCCAGCAGCTTAGGCCCCGGGACTTCGACCCCCTACGAGCAGTACTTC. This encodes CASSLGPGTSTPYEQYF.

The chain has TRBV5-1 and TRBJ1-1; D is perhaps TRBD1 (6 bases). Germline assignment: CDR1 SGHRS and CDR2 YFSETQ. The CDR3 length is 14 residues. V was pared by 4 bases and J by 2 bases, with 12 bases between. The CDR3 DNA reads as TGCGCCAGCAGCGCGACAGGACATAACACTGAAGCTTTCTTT. Protein product: CASSATGHNTEAFF. Supplemented by reference TRBV5-1 and TRBJ1-1, the full variable domain reads KAGVTQTPRYLIKTRGQQVTLSCSPISGHRSVSWYQQTPGQGLQFLFEYFSETQRNKGNFPGRFSGRQFSNSRSEMNVSTLELGDSALYLCASSATGHNTEAFFGQGTRLTVV.

The genes are TRBV7-6 and TRBJ2-3, with TRBD2 matching over 10 bases. Germline CDR1 reads SGHVS; CDR2 reads FNYEAQ. The CDR3 is made up of 16 amino acids. With V trimmed by 4 bases and J by 4 bases, 8 bases remained unmatched. In nucleotides, the CDR3 is TGTGCCAGCAGCTCCTCTCCCAGCGGGGGGGCAGATACGCAGTATTTT. This encodes CASSSSPSGGADTQYF.

J is TRBJ2-7 and V is TRBV4-3, with D perhaps TRBD2 (7 bases). Per germline, CDR1 LGHNA and CDR2 YSLEER. The length of the CDR3 is 17 residues. The ends were cut back, 1 base at V and 0 bases at J, with 16 bases in the middle. The chain's CDR3 is CASSQGWGGPSSYEQYF. CDR3 nucleotide sequence: TGCGCCAGCAGCCAAGGGTGGGGGGGCCCCAGCTCCTACGAGCAGTACTTC.

V and J are TRBV7-8 and TRBJ2-5; D is uncertain. Germline CDR1 is SGHVS and CDR2 is FQNEAQ. V was trimmed by 5 bases and J by 1 base, leaving 11 bases between them. The CDR3 consists of 14 residues. The chain's CDR3 is CASSRTTVQETQYF. The CDR3 nucleotides are TGTGCCAGCAGCAGAACAACAGTCCAAGAGACCCAGTACTTC.

The genes are TRBV5-5 and TRBJ2-7; the match to TRBD1 covers 9 bases. CDR3 length: 16 residues. Germline V lookup: CDR1 SGHKS, CDR2 YYEKEE (reference sequence). J gave up 0 bases and V 5 bases, and 9 bases lay outside the gene matches. The CDR3 coding sequence is TGTGCCAGCAGTGCCACGGCACAGGGGGCCTCCTACGAGCAGTACGTC. This sequence encodes CASSATAQGASYEQYV.

V and J are TRBV4-2 and TRBJ2-2; D is possibly TRBD1 (5 bases). The CDR3 runs to 15 residues. V gave up 0 bases and J gave up 5 bases, with 10 bases separating them. Per the germline V gene, CDR1 is LGHNA and CDR2 is YNFKEQ. The CDR3 reads CASSQDDRLTGELFF. CDR3 DNA sequence: TGTGCCAGCAGCCAAGACGACAGATTAACCGGGGAGCTGTTTTTT.

The rearrangement joins TRBV4-2 to TRBJ2-7; no clear D gene. Looked up from germline, CDR1 is LGHNA and CDR2 is YNFKEQ. This CDR3 spans 17 amino acids. The V gene lost 0 bases and the J gene lost 0 bases, with 15 bases spanning the gap. This chain's CDR3 is CASSQDTQALFSYEQYF. The CDR3 bases are TGTGCCAGCAGCCAAGATACCCAGGCACTCTTCTCCTACGAGCAGTACTTC.

This rearrangement joins TRBV5-1 to TRBJ2-7; D is possibly TRBD2 (7 bases). The CDR3 has 16 amino acids. Germline V gene sequence: CDR1 SGHRS, CDR2 YFSETQ. Trimming removed 5 bases from V and 0 bases from J, with 18 bases in between. This CDR3 reads CASRPVGGGSSYEQYF. CDR3 sequence (DNA): TGCGCCAGCAGGCCCGTAGGGGGGGGGAGCTCCTACGAGCAGTACTTC.

V gene TRBV10-1 combines with J gene TRBJ2-5; TRBD2 matches 8 bases. Germline V gene lookup returns CDR1 WNHNN and CDR2 SYGVQD (reference sequence). There are 15 residues in the CDR3. V shed 5 bases, J shed 3 bases, and the junction held 8 bases outside the gene matches. The CDR3 spells CASSLRGGGKETQYF. CDR3 bases: TGCGCCAGCAGTTTACGTGGCGGGGGGAAAGAGACCCAGTACTTC.

The chain combines TRBV7-2 with TRBJ2-3; 12 bases line up with TRBD2. V shed 6 bases, J shed 2 bases, and the junction held 15 bases outside the gene matches. Germline V gene sequence: CDR1 SGHTA, CDR2 FQGNSA. The CDR3 contains 19 residues. The CDR3 coding sequence is TGTGCCAGCAGTCTTCGACTAGCGGGGGCCACCGGGGCCACAGATACGCAGTATTTT. It encodes CASSLRLAGATGATDTQYF.

The chain links TRBV27 to TRBJ2-1, with TRBD2 identical over 11 bases. Trimming removed 5 bases from V and 2 bases from J; junction bases left unmatched: 2. The CDR3 is 15 residues long. The germline V gene has CDR1 MNHEY and CDR2 SMNVEV (reference sequence). As DNA, the CDR3 is TGTGCCAGCAGTGTAGCGGGGGGGCCCTACAATGAGCAGTTCTTC. Translated, it gives CASSVAGGPYNEQFF.

The chain recombines TRBV13 with TRBJ1-5, with unresolved D. V was shortened by 3 bases and J by 4 bases, with 10 bases between the two germline ends. Germline-derived CDR1 and CDR2 are PRHDT and FYEKMQ (reference sequence). The CDR3 loop spans 14 amino acids. The CDR3 spells CASSLRRGNQPQHF. CDR3 DNA: TGTGCCAGCAGCTTGCGACGAGGTAATCAGCCCCAGCATTTT.

The V gene is TRBV5-4, the J gene TRBJ2-3, with TRBD1 matching 7 bases. After removal of 2 bases from V and 9 bases from J, the junction contained 18 bases not matched to a gene. The CDR3 sequence is 17 residues long. The germline V gene has CDR1 SGHNT and CDR2 YYREEE (reference sequence). In DNA form, the CDR3 reads TGTGCCAGCAGCTTAGGTAGCTGGGGGACAGTCAATAGGACGCAGTATTTT. Its translation is CASSLGSWGTVNRTQYF. Complete variable domain (other parts from reference TRBV5-4 and TRBJ2-3): ETGVTQSPTHLIKTRGQQVTLRCSSQSGHNTVSWYQQALGQGPQFIFQYYREEENGRGNFPPRFSGLQFPNYSSELNVNALELDDSALYLCASSLGSWGTVNRTQYFGPGTRLTVL.

J is TRBJ1-2 and V is TRBV5-5, with D maybe TRBD1 (5 bases). The V end lost 4 bases, the J end lost 3 bases, and 13 bases lay between the germline ends. The CDR3 extends over 14 amino acids. Germline V gene lookup returns CDR1 SGHKS and CDR2 YYEKEE (reference sequence). The DNA for the CDR3 is TGTGCCAGCAGCATGGAAAGGGGTGACTATGGCTACACCTTC. Protein product: CASSMERGDYGYTF.

J is TRBJ1-1 and V is TRBV7-6; unclear D gene. Germline loops: CDR1 SGHVS, CDR2 FNYEAQ. The CDR3 has 16 residues. Trimming took 6 bases from V and 2 from J, leaving 19 bases between them. The CDR3: CASSQQNPQSNTEAFF. In DNA, the CDR3 is TGTGCCAGCAGTCAACAGAATCCTCAATCTAACACTGAAGCTTTCTTT.

This chain connects TRBV27 to TRBJ1-2; 7 nucleotides line up with TRBD1. Germline V gives CDR1 MNHEY, CDR2 SMNVEV (reference sequence). Trimming at V came to 4 bases and at J to 4 bases, leaving 3 bases not matched to a gene. CDR3 length equals 13 residues. CDR3 protein: CASSSGGFYGYTF. In DNA, the CDR3 is TGTGCCAGCAGTTCAGGGGGATTCTATGGCTACACCTTC.

The V gene is TRBV5-4, the J gene TRBJ1-4, with TRBD1 matching 7 bases. V dropped 3 bases and J dropped 0; count of bases not matched to a gene: 5. Germline loops: CDR1 SGHNT, CDR2 YYREEE (reference sequence). The CDR3 contains 16 residues. CDR3 amino acids: CASSWDRFATNEKLFF. The CDR3, as DNA: TGTGCCAGCAGCTGGGACAGATTTGCAACTAATGAAAAACTGTTTTTT. Full variable domain (missing parts from reference TRBV5-4 and TRBJ1-4): ETGVTQSPTHLIKTRGQQVTLRCSSQSGHNTVSWYQQALGQGPQFIFQYYREEENGRGNFPPRFSGLQFPNYSSELNVNALELDDSALYLCASSWDRFATNEKLFFGSGTQLSVL.

The rearrangement uses TRBV6-6 and TRBJ1-5; TRBD1 matches 7 bases. The germline V gene has CDR1 MNHNY and CDR2 SVGAGI (reference sequence). The CDR3 extends over 16 amino acids. V trimming: 5 bases; J trimming: 2 bases; junction bases outside the gene matches: 9. The CDR3 reads CASSLYPGQGNQPQHF. CDR3 nucleotide sequence: TGTGCCAGCAGTCTCTACCCAGGACAGGGCAATCAGCCCCAGCATTTT.

The chain recombines TRBV19 with TRBJ1-5; 7 positions match TRBD1. CDR1 and CDR2 (germline): LNHDA, SQIVND (reference sequence). V was clipped by 4 bases and J by 1 base; unmatched bases: 7. This CDR3 region has 16 residues. In DNA, the CDR3 is TGTGCCAGTAGTACCATACAGGGGCCGAGCAATCAGCCCCAGCATTTT. As protein: CASSTIQGPSNQPQHF.

V gene TRBV5-6 combines with J gene TRBJ1-1; 10 bases are shared with TRBD1. The germline gives CDR1 SGHDT, CDR2 YYEEEE. J gave up 10 bases and V 0 bases, and 12 bases lay outside the gene matches. The CDR3 is 16 amino acids. CDR3 residues: CASSLGPGTGVRLAFF. CDR3 DNA: TGTGCCAGCAGCTTGGGGCCCGGGACAGGGGTTCGATTAGCTTTCTTT.

This chain connects TRBV7-3 to TRBJ1-1; 7 bases match TRBD1. Germline loops: CDR1 SGHTA, CDR2 FQGTGA. The CDR3 contains 15 residues. V dropped 5 bases and J dropped 6; count of bases not matched to a gene: 12. The DNA of the CDR3 is TGTGCCAGCAGCCCACTGGGGACAGCTAATTCTGAAGCTTTCTTT. This gives the protein CASSPLGTANSEAFF.

Concerning this clone itself: Other DNA sequences in this specimen translate into the identical CDR3. CDR3 region: CASSPDRATEAFF. As DNA, the CDR3 is TGTGCCAGCTCCCCAGACAGGGCCACTGAAGCTTTCTTT. The rearrangement links TRBV18 to TRBJ1-1, with TRBD1 identical over 7 bases. CDR1 and CDR2 from the germline V gene are KGHSH and LQKENI. The ends lost 6 bases at V and 4 bases at J; junction bases unmatched: 5. The CDR3 is made up of 13 amino acids.